Described below is a single TCR beta chain sequence and its context. Its antigen is still unknown. No much larger clone exists at a distance of one base, and base qualities are not known. The trial excluded patients who had a history of autoimmune disease or were on systemic immunosuppression. Peripheral blood for TCR sequencing was collected from all dose cohorts at baseline, on cycle 4 day 1, and on cycle 7 day 1. Samples were obtained from an open-label, multicenter, first-in-human phase I dose-escalation trial of ivuxolimab. The trial enrolled adults with locally advanced or metastatic head and neck squamous cell, hepatocellular, melanoma or renal cell carcinoma. CD4+ and CD8+ T cells were sorted separately from peripheral blood before TCR sequencing. Genomic DNA was extracted from sorted cells for sequencing of the TCRbeta CDR3 region. The immunoSEQ Assay was used for sequencing of TCRbeta CDR3 regions. TCRdb mirrors the immuneACCESS table, restricted to in-frame sequences. Some clones are absent from its copies; in checked studies, under half trace to an unresolved V gene, and the reason for the others is unknown. The sample has about 76,000 clones on record, 89% of them singletons. The ten most abundant clones make up 0.15% to 0.2% of the sample.

These data belong to a study of OX40 agonist ivuxolimab in advanced cancers. About the full investigation: Ivuxolimab was a fully human IgG2 agonistic monoclonal antibody targeting the costimulatory receptor OX40 (CD134). The paper describes the monotherapy dose-escalation part (N of about 52 patients) of the phase I trial of ivuxolimab. Intravenous ivuxolimab was administered to patients every 2 weeks at six dose levels: 0.01, 0.1, 0.3, 1.5, 3 and 10 mg/kg. Partial responses occurred in three dose-escalation patients, of whom one had hepatocellular carcinoma and two had cutaneous melanoma. Of the 52 patients in dose escalation, about 20 had hepatocellular carcinoma, some 15 had melanoma, 9 had renal cell carcinoma and 9 had head and neck cancer. Peripheral TCRbeta sequencing aimed to test whether ivuxolimab altered TCR sequence diversity and caused clonal T-cell expansion. Prior anti-PD-1, anti-PD-L1 or anti-CTLA-4 therapy was permitted, and 40% of dose-escalation patients had received checkpoint inhibitors. In the dose-escalation cohort, 82.7% of patients were male, and the mean age was approximately 60 years, with a range of roughly 23 to 85.

Overall study results and their limits: Low levels of normalized T-cell clonal expansion were also seen in some patients who did not respond. The antigen specificity of the clonally expanded peripheral T cells was not determined. After ivuxolimab, expanded clones were on average more numerous among CD8+ T cells than among CD4+ T cells. Clonal expansion of both CD4+ and CD8+ blood T cells was observed from baseline to week 6 at doses 0.1 to 3.0 mg/kg. In partial responders in the 0.1-3.0 mg/kg groups, normalized peripheral clonal expansion was found to be among the lowest, especially among CD8+ T cells.

The sequenced sample was CD4+ or CD8+ T cells sorted from blood, obtained in a trial of the OX40 agonist ivuxolimab. This receptor was taken from an adult with an advanced solid tumor such as melanoma, head and neck, liver or kidney cancer.

The nucleotides are TGCAGCGTTGAGGAGGGGGACAGGGGATACATTCAGTACTTC. This is translated as CSVEEGDRGYIQYF. The rearranged segments are TRBV29-1 and TRBJ2-4, with 10 junctional bases fitting TRBD1. The junction shows trimming of 3 bases on V and 8 bases on J, and the gene matches do not reach 7 bases of it. The germline V gene encodes CDR1 SQVTM and CDR2 ANQGSEA. From cysteine to phenylalanine, the CDR3 is 14 amino acids long. Only the CDR3 region is kept as DNA, spanning 42 bases read in frame from base 1.